This TCR beta chain comes out of a study of blood T cell repertoires in COVID-19. Turning to the study itself: There were acute and convalescent COVID-19 samples, and they came from the United States, Italy and Spain. Sources were T cells, B-cell-depleted T cells, or PBMCs; the material itself was cDNA or gDNA.

V was clipped by 3 bases and J by 6 bases; unmatched bases: 15. The length of the CDR3 is 18 residues. CDR1 is MNHEY, CDR2 SMNVEV, per germline (reference sequence). Source study methods: Reference gene primer amplification yielded estimated nucleated cell counts. The method was immunoSEQ multiplex PCR; TCRdb's version includes in-frame clones alone and lacks a portion of them. Clone size and the V and J calls come from that table; the DNA yielded D and trimming. Of 50,000 to 80,000 clones in the sample, about 86% were seen once. The chain recombines TRBV27 with TRBJ2-4; 9 bases map to TRBD2. What was sequenced was peripheral blood. The TCR sequence derives from a man in his fifties or sixties with active COVID-19. In nucleotides, the CDR3 is TGTGCCAGCAGTTTCGGACTAGCGAGGAGGTTTGCTAGAAACATTCAGTACTTC. Protein sequence: CASSFGLARRFARNIQYF.